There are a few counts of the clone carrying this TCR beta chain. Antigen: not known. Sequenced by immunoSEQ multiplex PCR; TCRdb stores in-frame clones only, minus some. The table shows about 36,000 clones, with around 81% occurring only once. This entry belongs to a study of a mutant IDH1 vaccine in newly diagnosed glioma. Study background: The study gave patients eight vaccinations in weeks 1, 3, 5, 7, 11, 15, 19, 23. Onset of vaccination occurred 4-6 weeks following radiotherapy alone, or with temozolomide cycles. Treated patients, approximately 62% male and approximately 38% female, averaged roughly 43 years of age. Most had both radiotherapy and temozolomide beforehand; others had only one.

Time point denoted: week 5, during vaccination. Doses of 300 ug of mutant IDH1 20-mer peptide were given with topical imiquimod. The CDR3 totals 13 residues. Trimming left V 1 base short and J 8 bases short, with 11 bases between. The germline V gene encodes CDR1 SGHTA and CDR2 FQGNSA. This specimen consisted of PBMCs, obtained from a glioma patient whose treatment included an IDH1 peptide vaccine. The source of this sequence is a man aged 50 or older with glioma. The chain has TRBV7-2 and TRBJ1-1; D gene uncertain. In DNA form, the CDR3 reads TGTGCCAGCAGCTTAGAACGGGGTGGGGAAGCTTTCTTT. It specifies CASSLERGGEAFF.